This paragraph reports one T cell receptor (beta chain). These data originate in a study of blood T cell repertoires in COVID-19. Germline V CDR1 and CDR2: SGHRS, YFSETQ. V lost 3 bases, J lost 6 bases, and 7 bases stayed unmatched. The CDR3 length is 16 residues. Repertoires were generated with immunoSEQ multiplex PCR, while TCRdb's copy carries only in-frame clones and drops some. The repertoire holds under 200,000 clones, with 70% to 90% as singletons. The chain carries TRBV5-1 and TRBJ2-1, with TRBD1 identical over 12 bases. Sample: peripheral blood. This TCR was recovered from a man aged 35 to 55 with active or convalescent COVID-19. DNA of the CDR3: TGCGCCAGCAGCTCCTTGGGACAGGGGGCTCCCAATGAGCAGTTCTTC. It translates to CASSSLGQGAPNEQFF.